The 12 T cell receptor beta chains below all came from one sample that was sequenced in a study of shared clonotypes between healthy human individuals. TCRdb's copy holds only in-frame clones and misses some; the assay was immunoSEQ multiplex PCR. Of 190,000 or so clones detected, over 50% appear once; the ten largest clones hold around 9.3%. Input material: memory CD4+ T cells sorted from blood. The subset is: CD45RA-negative fraction. The source of these receptors is a man aged 25 to 45 in good health.

J is TRBJ1-1 and V is TRBV6-1; D possibly corresponds to TRBD1 (6 bases). The CDR3 contains 14 residues. CDR1 and CDR2 (germline): MNHNS, SASEGT. The V end lost 5 bases, the J end lost 4 bases, and 14 bases lay between the germline ends. The CDR3 loop is CASSFTGKGTEAFF. In DNA form, the CDR3 reads TGTGCCAGCAGTTTTACAGGGAAGGGCACTGAAGCTTTCTTT.

The chain has TRBV10-3 and TRBJ2-1; 8 bases align to TRBD2. Germline trimming cut 6 bases from V and 4 bases from J; bases unmatched to any gene: 14. Germline V gene lookup returns CDR1 ENHRY and CDR2 SYGVKD. The CDR3 spans 17 residues. CDR3 nucleotides: TGTGCCATCAGAGATTCGGGGGGGCTAGCGGCATACAATGAGCAGTTCTTC. Its translation is CAIRDSGGLAAYNEQFF.

This clone was observed a few times. The V and J genes are TRBV2 and TRBJ2-5; 8 bases map to TRBD2. With V trimmed by 4 bases and J by 5 bases, 9 bases remained unmatched. Germline V gene data show CDR1 as SNHLY and CDR2 as FYNNEI. The CDR3 sequence is 15 residues long. The DNA for the CDR3 is TGTGCCAGCAGTGGGAACGGGAGGGCCGGGGAGACCCAGTACTTC. The encoded protein is CASSGNGRAGETQYF.

The chain uses TRBV4-3 and TRBJ1-5; perhaps TRBD1 as D (6 bases). Trimming left V 4 bases short and J 7 bases short, with 14 bases between. The CDR3 has 14 amino acids. CDR1 is LGHNA and CDR2 is YSLEER in the germline V gene. CDR3 amino acids: CASSRQSGEQPQHF. In DNA form, the CDR3 reads TGCGCCAGCAGCCGTCAGTCAGGGGAACAGCCCCAGCATTTT.

This clone was recorded once. This chain uses TRBV6-4 with TRBJ1-2; 7 bases are a match to TRBD1. J was trimmed by 3 bases and V by 10 bases; bases with no gene match: 14. The V gene's germline CDR1 is MRHNA and CDR2 SNTAGT. This CDR3 spans 15 amino acids. The CDR3 region is CATFRPGQSDYGYTF. CDR3 coding DNA: TGTGCCACCTTCAGACCGGGACAGAGTGACTATGGCTACACCTTC.

The chain links TRBV27 to TRBJ2-5, with 16 bases identical to TRBD2. Germline V gene sequence: CDR1 MNHEY, CDR2 SMNVEV (reference sequence). The CDR3 covers 16 residues. V shed 5 bases, J shed 5 bases, and the junction held 5 bases outside the gene matches. CDR3 residues: CASSPGLAGGDETQYF. CDR3 nucleotides: TGTGCCAGCAGTCCGGGACTAGCGGGAGGGGATGAGACCCAGTACTTC.

V usage is TRBV28 and J usage is TRBJ2-7; D not certain. CDR1 and CDR2 from the germline V gene are MDHEN and SYDVKM. V dropped 1 base and J dropped 0 bases, with 7 bases sitting between them. This CDR3 is 14 amino acids long. The CDR3: CASSLSSFSYEQYF. Here the CDR3 DNA reads TGTGCCAGCAGTTTATCCAGCTTCTCCTACGAGCAGTACTTC.

This clone was recorded once. The chain uses TRBV6-6 and TRBJ2-7, with D possibly matching TRBD1 (5 bases). Germline V lookup: CDR1 MNHNY, CDR2 SVGAGI (reference sequence). There are 12 residues in the CDR3. V lost 11 bases and J lost 3, with 14 bases in between. The CDR3 nucleotides read TGTGCCTCTAAGGGGCCCCGCTACGAGCAGTACTTC. As protein: CASKGPRYEQYF.

This clone has only a few counts. This chain joins TRBV6-1 and TRBJ2-3; D remains ambiguous. Trimming removed 1 base from V and 10 bases from J, with 12 bases in between. Germline V lookup: CDR1 MNHNS, CDR2 SASEGT. This CDR3 region has 13 residues. For the CDR3, the DNA is TGTGCCAGCAGTGAAGTTGAGGTCCCGCCGCAGTATTTT. Translated, it gives CASSEVEVPPQYF.

This clone appeared a single time. The V and J genes are TRBV5-1 and TRBJ1-1; perhaps TRBD1 as D (5 bases). The length of the CDR3 is 15 residues. Germline V lookup: CDR1 SGHRS, CDR2 YFSETQ. V was clipped by 4 bases and J by 0 bases, with 13 bases between them. DNA for the CDR3: TGCGCCAGCAGCGGGGCCGGGACCATGAACACTGAAGCTTTCTTT. Encoded protein: CASSGAGTMNTEAFF.

The gene calls are TRBV19 and TRBJ2-1; D call uncertain. V gave up 0 bases and J gave up 10 bases, with 13 bases separating them. The germline CDR1 and CDR2 sequences are LNHDA and SQIVND (reference sequence). This CDR3 region has 14 residues. The CDR3 nucleotides are TGTGCCAGTAGTATAGATGGTAGCTCACAAGAGCAGTTCTTC. Encoded protein: CASSIDGSSQEQFF.

The J gene is TRBJ2-3, the V gene TRBV27; no firm D call. V lost 5 bases and J 6 bases, leaving 24 bases between the germline ends. CDR3 length equals 17 residues. CDR1 and CDR2 (germline): MNHEY, SMNVEV (reference sequence). The CDR3, as DNA: TGTGCCAGCAGTCCACGTCCCACCTTTCGATGGTTGGATACGCAGTATTTT. Translating it yields CASSPRPTFRWLDTQYF.